This T cell receptor (beta chain) was profiled in a study of blood T cell repertoires in COVID-19. Trimming took 10 bases from V and 6 from J; bases not matched to a gene: 7. Germline loops: CDR1 ENHRY, CDR2 SYGVKD. The length of the CDR3 is 13 residues. Sequencing was performed with immunoSEQ multiplex PCR; in TCRdb, only in-frame clones are kept and a portion is missing. The table has 20,000 to 25,000 clones, less than 90% seen once. This sequence joins TRBV10-3 and TRBJ2-2; 8 nucleotides line up with TRBD2. The sequenced sample consisted of peripheral blood. The receptor was derived from a middle-aged man with acute or convalescent COVID-19. Written as DNA, the CDR3 is TGTGCCACCGGACTAGCTGGCGCCGGGGAGCTGTTTTTT. Its translation is CATGLAGAGELFF.